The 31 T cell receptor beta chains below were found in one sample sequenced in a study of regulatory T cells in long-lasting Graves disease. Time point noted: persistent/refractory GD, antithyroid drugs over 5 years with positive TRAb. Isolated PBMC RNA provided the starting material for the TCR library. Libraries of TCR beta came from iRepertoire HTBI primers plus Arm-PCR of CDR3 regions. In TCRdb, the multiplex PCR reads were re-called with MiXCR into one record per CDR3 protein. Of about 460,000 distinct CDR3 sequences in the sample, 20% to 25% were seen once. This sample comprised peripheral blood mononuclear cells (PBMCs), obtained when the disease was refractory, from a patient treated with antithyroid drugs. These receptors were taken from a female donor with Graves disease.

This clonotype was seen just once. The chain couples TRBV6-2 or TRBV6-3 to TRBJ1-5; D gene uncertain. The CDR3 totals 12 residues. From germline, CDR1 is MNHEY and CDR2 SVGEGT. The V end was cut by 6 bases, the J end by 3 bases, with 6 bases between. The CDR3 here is CASRVPNQPQHF. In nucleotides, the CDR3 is TGTGCCAGCAGGGTCCCCAATCAGCCCCAGCATTTT.

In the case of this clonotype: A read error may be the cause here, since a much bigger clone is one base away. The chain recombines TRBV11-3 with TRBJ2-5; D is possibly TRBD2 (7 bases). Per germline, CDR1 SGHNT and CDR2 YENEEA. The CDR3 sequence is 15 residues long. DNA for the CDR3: TGTGCCAGCAGCTTAACTCACAGGGCGGGAGAGGCCCAGTACTTC. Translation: CASSLTHRAGEAQYF. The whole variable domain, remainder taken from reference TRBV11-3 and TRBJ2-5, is EAGVVQSPRYKIIEKKQPVAFWCNPISGHNTLYWYLQNLGQGPELLIRYENEEAVDDSQLPKDRFSAERLKGVDSTLKIQPAELGDSAVYLCASSLTHRAGEAQYFGPGTRLLVL.

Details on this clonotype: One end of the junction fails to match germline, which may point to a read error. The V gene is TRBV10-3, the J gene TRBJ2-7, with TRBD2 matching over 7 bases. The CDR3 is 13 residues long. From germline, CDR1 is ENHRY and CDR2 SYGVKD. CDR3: CANSLAGRAEQYF. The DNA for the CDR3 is TGTGCCAACAGTTTAGCGGGCCGAGCCGAGCAGTACTTC.

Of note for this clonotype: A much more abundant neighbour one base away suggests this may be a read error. CDR3 nucleotides: TGTGCCAGCAGCACCGGGACAGGGGGCAACGAGCAGTACTTC. Its translation is CASSTGTGGNEQYF. V usage is TRBV28 and J usage is TRBJ2-7, with 12 bases aligning to TRBD1. The V and J ends lost 6 bases and 5 bases, in that order; junction bases with no gene match: 5. In germline, CDR1 is MDHEN, CDR2 SYDVKM. The CDR3 contains 14 residues.

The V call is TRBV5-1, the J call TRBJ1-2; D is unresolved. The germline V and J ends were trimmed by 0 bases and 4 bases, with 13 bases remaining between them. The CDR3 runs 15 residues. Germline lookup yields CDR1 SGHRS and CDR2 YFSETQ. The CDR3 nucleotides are TGCGCCAGCAGCTTGGAAGTTGCGTTAGTCTATGGCTACACCTTC. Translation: CASSLEVALVYGYTF.

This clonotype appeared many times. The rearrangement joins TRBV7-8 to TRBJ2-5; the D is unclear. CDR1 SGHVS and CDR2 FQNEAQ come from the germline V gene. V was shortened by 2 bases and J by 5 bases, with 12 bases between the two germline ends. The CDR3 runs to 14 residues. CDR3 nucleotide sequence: TGTGCCAGCAGCTTAAATCGGGTGTGGGAGACCCAGTACTTC. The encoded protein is CASSLNRVWETQYF.

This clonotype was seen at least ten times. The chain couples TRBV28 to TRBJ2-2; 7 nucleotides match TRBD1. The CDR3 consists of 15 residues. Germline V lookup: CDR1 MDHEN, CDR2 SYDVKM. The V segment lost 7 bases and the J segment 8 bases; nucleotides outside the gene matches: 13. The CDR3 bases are TGTGCCAGCAACCCTGGGACAGCCCCGGGAGGGGAGCTGTTTTTT. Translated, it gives CASNPGTAPGGELFF.

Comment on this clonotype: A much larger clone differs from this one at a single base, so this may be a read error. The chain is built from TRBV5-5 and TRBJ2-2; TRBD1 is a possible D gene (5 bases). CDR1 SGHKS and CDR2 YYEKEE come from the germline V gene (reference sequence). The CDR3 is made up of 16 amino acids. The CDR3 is CASTTARGPNTEELFF. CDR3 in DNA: TGTGCCAGCACTACCGCTAGGGGTCCCAACACCGAGGAGCTGTTTTTT. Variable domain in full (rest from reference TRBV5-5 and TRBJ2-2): DAGVTQSPTHLIKTRGQQVTLRCSPISGHKSVSWYQQVLGQGPQFIFQYYEKEERGRGNFPDRFSARQFPNYSSELNVNALLLGDSALYLCASTTARGPNTEELFFGEGSRLTVL.

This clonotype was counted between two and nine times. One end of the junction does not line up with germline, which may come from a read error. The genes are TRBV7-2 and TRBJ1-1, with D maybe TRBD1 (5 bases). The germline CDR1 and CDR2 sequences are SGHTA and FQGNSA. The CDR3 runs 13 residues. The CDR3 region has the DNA TGCGCCAGCAGCCAAGATGGGGGGAGTGAAGCTTTCTTT. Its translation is CASSQDGGSEAFF.

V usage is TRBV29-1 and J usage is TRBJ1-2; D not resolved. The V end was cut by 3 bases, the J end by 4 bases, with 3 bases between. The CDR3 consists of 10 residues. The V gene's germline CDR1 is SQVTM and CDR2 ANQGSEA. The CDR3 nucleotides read TGCAGCGTTGAGGCCTATGGCTACACCTTC. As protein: CSVEAYGYTF.

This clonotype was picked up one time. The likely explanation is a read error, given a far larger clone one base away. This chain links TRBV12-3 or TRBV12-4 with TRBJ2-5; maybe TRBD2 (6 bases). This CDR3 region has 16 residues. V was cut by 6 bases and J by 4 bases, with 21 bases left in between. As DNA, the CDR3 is TGTGCCAGCAGCCCCCGGAGGGGAAAGGGGAGAGAGACCCAGTACTTC. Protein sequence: CASSPRRGKGRETQYF.

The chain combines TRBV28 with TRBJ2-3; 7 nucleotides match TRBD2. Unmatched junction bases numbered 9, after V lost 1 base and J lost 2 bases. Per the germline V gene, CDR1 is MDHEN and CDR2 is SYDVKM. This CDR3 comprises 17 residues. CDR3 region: CASSLYPRDYPTDTQYF. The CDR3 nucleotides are TGTGCCAGCAGTTTATACCCGCGGGACTATCCCACAGATACGCAGTATTTT.

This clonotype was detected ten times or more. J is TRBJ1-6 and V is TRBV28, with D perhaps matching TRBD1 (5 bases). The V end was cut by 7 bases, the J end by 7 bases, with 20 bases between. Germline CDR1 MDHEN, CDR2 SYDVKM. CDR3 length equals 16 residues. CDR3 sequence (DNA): TGTGCCAGCAACCCGGCGGGGGGAGGACCAAATTCACCCCTCCACTTT. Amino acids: CASNPAGGGPNSPLHF.

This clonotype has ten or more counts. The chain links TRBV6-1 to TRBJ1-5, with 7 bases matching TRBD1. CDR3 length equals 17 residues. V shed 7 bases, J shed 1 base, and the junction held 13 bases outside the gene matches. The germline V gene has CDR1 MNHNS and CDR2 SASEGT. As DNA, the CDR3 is TGTGCCAGCATCAGGGGGAACGGTCTTATCAGCAATCAGCCCCAGCATTTT. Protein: CASIRGNGLISNQPQHF.

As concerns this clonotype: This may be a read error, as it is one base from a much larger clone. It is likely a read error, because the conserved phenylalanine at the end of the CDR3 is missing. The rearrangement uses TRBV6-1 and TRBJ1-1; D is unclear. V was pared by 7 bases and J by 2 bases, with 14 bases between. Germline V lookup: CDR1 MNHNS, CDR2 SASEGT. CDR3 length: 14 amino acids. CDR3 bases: TGTGCCAGCACCCTTGCGGCCACTAACACTGAAGCTTTCTCT. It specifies CASTLAATNTEAFS.

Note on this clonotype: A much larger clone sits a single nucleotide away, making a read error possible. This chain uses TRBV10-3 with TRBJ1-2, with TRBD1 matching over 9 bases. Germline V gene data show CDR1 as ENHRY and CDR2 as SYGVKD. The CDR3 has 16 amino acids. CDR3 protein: CAISERGTGKDYGCTF. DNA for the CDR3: TGTGCCATCAGTGAGCGAGGGACAGGGAAGGACTATGGCTGCACCTTC.

CDR3 coding DNA: TGTGCCAGTAAGCCGGGACAGGGCTCTAACTATGGCTACACCTTC. Its translation is CASKPGQGSNYGYTF. V gene TRBV19 combines with J gene TRBJ1-2, with 9 positions matching TRBD1. With 7 bases clipped from V and 0 bases from J, the junction kept 6 bases outside the gene matches. Germline V gene data show CDR1 as LNHDA and CDR2 as SQIVND (reference sequence). The CDR3 is 15 residues long.

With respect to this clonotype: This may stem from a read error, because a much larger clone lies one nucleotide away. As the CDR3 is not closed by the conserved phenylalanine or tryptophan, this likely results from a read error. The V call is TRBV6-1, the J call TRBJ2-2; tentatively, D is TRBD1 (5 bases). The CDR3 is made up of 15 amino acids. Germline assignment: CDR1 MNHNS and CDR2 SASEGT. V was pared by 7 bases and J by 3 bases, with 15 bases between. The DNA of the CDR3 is TGTGCCAGCACCACAGGCTCGTTTCACACCGGGGAGCTGTTTCTT. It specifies CASTTGSFHTGELFL.

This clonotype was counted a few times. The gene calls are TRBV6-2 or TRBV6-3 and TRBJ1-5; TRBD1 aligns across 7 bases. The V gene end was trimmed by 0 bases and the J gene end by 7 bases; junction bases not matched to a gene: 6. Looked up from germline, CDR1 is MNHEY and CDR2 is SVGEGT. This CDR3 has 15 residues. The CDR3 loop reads CASSYSYRGDQPQHF. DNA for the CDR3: TGTGCCAGCAGTTACTCTTACAGGGGTGACCAGCCCCAGCATTTT.

CDR3 in DNA: TGTGCCAGCTGGGGTCTAGAAGGCCAGAACACTGAAGCTTTCTTT. As protein: CASWGLEGQNTEAFF. The chain recombines TRBV28 with TRBJ1-1, with D uncertain. The CDR3 runs to 15 residues. Germline V gene data show CDR1 as MDHEN and CDR2 as SYDVKM. Trimming took off 8 bases at V and 1 base at J, with 17 bases between the two ends. The full variable domain, completed using reference TRBV28 and TRBJ1-1, is DVKVTQSSRYLVKRTGEKVFLECVQDMDHENMFWYRQDPGLGLRLIYFSYDVKMKEKGDIPEGYSVSREKKERFSLILESASTNQTSMYLCASWGLEGQNTEAFFGQGTRLTVV.

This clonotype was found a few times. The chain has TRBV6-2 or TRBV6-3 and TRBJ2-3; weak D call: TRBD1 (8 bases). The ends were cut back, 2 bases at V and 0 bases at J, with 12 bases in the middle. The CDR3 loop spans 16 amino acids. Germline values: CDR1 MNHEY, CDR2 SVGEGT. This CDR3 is CASSYQQGGSTDTQYF. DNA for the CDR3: TGTGCCAGCAGTTACCAACAGGGGGGGAGCACAGATACGCAGTATTTT.

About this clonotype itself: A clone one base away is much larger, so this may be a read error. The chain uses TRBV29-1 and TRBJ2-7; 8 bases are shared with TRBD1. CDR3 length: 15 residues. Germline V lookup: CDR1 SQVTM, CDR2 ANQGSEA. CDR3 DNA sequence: TGCAGCGTTGAAGATCCGCGACAGGGGATGGGCGAGCAGCACTTC. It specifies CSVEDPRQGMGEQHF.

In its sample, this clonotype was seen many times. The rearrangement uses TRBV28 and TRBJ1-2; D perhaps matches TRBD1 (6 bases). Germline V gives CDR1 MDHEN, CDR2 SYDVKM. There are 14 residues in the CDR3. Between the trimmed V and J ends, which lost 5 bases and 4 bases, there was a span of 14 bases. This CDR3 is CASSQLQGGYGYTF. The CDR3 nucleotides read TGTGCCAGCAGTCAGCTACAGGGAGGCTATGGCTACACCTTC.

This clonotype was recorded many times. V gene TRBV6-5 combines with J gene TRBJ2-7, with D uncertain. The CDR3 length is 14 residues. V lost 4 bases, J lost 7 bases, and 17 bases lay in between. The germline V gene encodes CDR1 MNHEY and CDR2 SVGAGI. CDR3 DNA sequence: TGTGCCAGCAGTTTTCCGGCAGGACCGCGGGAGCAGTACTTC. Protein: CASSFPAGPREQYF.

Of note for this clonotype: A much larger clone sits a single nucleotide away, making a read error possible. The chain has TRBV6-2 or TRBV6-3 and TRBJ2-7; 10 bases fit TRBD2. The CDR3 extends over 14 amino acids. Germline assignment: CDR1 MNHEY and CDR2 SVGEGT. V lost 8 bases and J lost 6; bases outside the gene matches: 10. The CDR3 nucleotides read TGTGCCAGCGGCCCCGGGACTAGCGTACGCGAGCAGTACTTC. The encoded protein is CASGPGTSVREQYF.

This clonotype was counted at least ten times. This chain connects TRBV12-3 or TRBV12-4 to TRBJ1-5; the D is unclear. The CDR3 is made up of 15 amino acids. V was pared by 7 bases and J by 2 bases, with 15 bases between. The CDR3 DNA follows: TGTGCCAGCACCAACAGACCTGGAGGCAATCAGCCCCAGCATTTT. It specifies CASTNRPGGNQPQHF.

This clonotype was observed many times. The CDR3 bases are TGTGCCAGCAGTTACTCGAGGACAGCGAACACTGAAGCTTTCTTT. Translated, it gives CASSYSRTANTEAFF. The V call is TRBV6-5, the J call TRBJ1-1; D perhaps matches TRBD1 (6 bases). Looked up from germline, CDR1 is MNHEY and CDR2 is SVGAGI. The CDR3 spans 15 residues. Trimming stripped 0 bases from V and 1 base from J, with 9 bases between.

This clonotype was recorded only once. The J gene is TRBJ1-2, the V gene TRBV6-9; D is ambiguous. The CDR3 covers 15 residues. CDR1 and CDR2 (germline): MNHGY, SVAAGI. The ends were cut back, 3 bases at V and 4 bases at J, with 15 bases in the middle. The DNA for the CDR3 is TGTGCCAGCAGTTACGACGTGGGCCTAAGCTATGGCTACACCTTC. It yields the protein CASSYDVGLSYGYTF.

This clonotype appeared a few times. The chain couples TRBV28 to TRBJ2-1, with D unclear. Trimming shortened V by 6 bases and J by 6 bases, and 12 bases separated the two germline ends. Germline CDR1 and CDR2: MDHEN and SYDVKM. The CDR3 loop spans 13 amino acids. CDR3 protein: CASRVRHLNEQFF. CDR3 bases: TGTGCCAGCAGAGTACGACACCTCAATGAGCAGTTCTTC.

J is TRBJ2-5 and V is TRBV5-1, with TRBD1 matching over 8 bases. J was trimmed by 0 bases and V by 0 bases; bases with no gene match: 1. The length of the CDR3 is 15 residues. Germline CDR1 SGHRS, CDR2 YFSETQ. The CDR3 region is CASSLGQGYQETQYF. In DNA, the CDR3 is TGCGCCAGCAGCTTGGGACAGGGGTACCAAGAGACCCAGTACTTC.

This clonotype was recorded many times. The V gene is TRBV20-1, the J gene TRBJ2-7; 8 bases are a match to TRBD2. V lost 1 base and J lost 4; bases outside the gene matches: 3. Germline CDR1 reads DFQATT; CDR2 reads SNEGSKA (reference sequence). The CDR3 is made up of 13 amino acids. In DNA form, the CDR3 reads TGCAGTGCTAGAGTAGCGGGAACGTACGAGCAGTACTTC. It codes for CSARVAGTYEQYF.